This T cell receptor beta chain was obtained from a study of blood T cells in healthy people across ages. General study results and limits: Roughly linear age-related decline in beta diversity appeared, significant by age about 40.

Then a second PCR, running roughly 7 to 11 cycles, was carried out with a sample-barcoded 5' primer and a J-beta primer mix. Every single cDNA molecule received a tag from a template-switch adaptor with 12 random nucleotides. TCRdb called the 5' RACE reads again in MiXCR, with one record for every CDR3 protein. There are hundreds of thousands of distinct CDR3 sequences in the sample; about 43% occur only once, and roughly 30% lies in the top ten. As to this clonotype: Its matching antigen is unknown.

Sequencing input: blood. The sequence derives from an older man in good health.

The CDR3 region is CASSLGTHRGQYF. DNA for the CDR3: TGTGCCAGCAGTTTGGGGACGCATAGGGGGCAGTACTTC. This chain connects TRBV28 to TRBJ2-4, with a tentative D call TRBD1 (6 bases). CDR3 length: 13 residues. The germline V and J ends were trimmed by 3 bases and 13 bases, with 16 bases remaining between them. The germline CDR1 and CDR2 sequences are MDHEN and SYDVKM.